This passage covers 2 T cell receptor beta chains from one sample sequenced in a study of T cells in Graves' hyperthyroidism and ophthalmopathy. Regions amplified from RNA transcripts were the TCR beta CDR3 regions. Primed by the HTBI set, a first-round RT-PCR was run on the TCR CDR3. TCRdb reprocessed the multiplex PCR reads via MiXCR and lists one record per CDR3 protein. The repertoire has hundreds of thousands of distinct CDR3 sequences, 45% of them found once; the top ten carry 6.5% to 9%. The sequencing input was peripheral blood or thyroid tissue (not recorded which). These receptors were obtained from an adult man with Graves' disease, either hyperthyroidism or ophthalmopathy (not recorded which).

Worth noting for this clonotype: This likely comes from a read error, as the CDR3 has no conserved phenylalanine or tryptophan at its end. J is TRBJ2-2 and V is TRBV29-1; D uncertain. Germline CDR1 SQVTM, CDR2 ANQGSEA. V was trimmed by 4 bases and J by 0 bases, leaving 9 bases between them. CDR3 size: 14 residues. As DNA, the CDR3 is TGCAGCGTTGGGCAGAAAACGAACACCGGGGAGCTGTTTTTA. The encoded protein is CSVGQKTNTGELFL.

V is TRBV20-1 and J is TRBJ2-7; D may match TRBD1 or TRBD2 (5 bases each). This CDR3 region has 15 residues. The germline V gene encodes CDR1 DFQATT and CDR2 SNEGSKA (reference sequence). V was trimmed by 3 bases and J by 3 bases, leaving 18 bases between them. CDR3 DNA: TGCAGTGCTAGGCCGGGACCCCAGATCGACTACGAGCAGTACTTC. As protein: CSARPGPQIDYEQYF.